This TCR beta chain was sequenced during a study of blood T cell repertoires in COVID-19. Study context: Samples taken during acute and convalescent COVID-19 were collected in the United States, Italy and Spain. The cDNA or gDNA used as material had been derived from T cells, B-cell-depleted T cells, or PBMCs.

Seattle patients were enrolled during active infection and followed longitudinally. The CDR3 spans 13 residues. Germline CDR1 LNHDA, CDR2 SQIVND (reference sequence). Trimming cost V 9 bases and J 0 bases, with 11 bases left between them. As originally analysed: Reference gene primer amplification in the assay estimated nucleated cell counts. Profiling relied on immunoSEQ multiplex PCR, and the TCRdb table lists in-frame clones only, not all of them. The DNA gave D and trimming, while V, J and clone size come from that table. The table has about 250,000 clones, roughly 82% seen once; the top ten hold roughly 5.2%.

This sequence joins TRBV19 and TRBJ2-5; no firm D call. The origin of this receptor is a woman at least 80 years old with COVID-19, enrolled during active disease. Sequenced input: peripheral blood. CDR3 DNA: TGTGCCAGCAAAACACGGGACCAAGAGACCCAGTACTTC. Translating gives CASKTRDQETQYF.